This TCR beta chain was recovered during a study of CD8+ T cells in alopecia areata. Background on the study: Among treated patients, oral tofacitinib was administered at 5 to 10 mg twice daily.

This clone was detected only a few times. The antigen is undetermined. The sample's treatment: oral pan-JAK inhibitor, 5-10 mg twice daily. Study results and limitations: Under tofacitinib, numerous expanded lesional clonotypes remained detectable in scalp and blood.

In each case, RNA was isolated and then reverse transcribed into cDNA as the sequencing template. The protocol was immunoSEQ multiplex PCR, while the TCRdb copy is restricted to in-frame clones and leaves out a portion. Among some 180,000 clones listed, 50% to 65% were seen once. The V end lost 1 base, the J end lost 6 bases, and 14 bases lay between the germline ends. Germline CDR1 reads LGHNA; CDR2 reads YSLEER. There are 15 residues in the CDR3. Specimen: CD8+ T cells sorted from blood, collected at week 24, from a patient treated with tofacitinib. This chain links TRBV4-3 with TRBJ2-3; perhaps TRBD2 as D (5 bases). The clonotype comes from a human donor with alopecia areata. CDR3 in amino acids: CASSQGGRELDTQYF. DNA of the CDR3: TGCGCCAGCAGCCAAGGTGGTCGGGAATTGGATACGCAGTATTTT.